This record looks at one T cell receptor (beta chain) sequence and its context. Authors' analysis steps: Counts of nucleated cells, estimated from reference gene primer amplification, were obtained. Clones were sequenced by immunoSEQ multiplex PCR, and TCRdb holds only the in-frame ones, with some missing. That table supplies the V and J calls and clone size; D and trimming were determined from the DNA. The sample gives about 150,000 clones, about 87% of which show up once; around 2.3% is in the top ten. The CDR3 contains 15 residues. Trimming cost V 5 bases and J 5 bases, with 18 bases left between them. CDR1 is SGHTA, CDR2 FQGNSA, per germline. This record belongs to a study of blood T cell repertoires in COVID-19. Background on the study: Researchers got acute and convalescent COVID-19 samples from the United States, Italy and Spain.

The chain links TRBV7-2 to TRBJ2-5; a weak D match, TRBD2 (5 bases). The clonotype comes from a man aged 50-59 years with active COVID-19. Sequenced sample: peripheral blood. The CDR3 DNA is TGTGCCAGCAGCCCCAAGTCGGCTAGAGGGGAGACCCAGTACTTC. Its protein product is CASSPKSARGETQYF. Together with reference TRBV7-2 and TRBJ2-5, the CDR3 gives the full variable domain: GAGVSQSPSNKVTEKGKDVELRCDPISGHTALYWYRQSLGQGLEFLIYFQGNSAPDKSGLPSDRFSAERTGGSVSTLTIQRTQQEDSAVYLCASSPKSARGETQYFGPGTRLLVL.